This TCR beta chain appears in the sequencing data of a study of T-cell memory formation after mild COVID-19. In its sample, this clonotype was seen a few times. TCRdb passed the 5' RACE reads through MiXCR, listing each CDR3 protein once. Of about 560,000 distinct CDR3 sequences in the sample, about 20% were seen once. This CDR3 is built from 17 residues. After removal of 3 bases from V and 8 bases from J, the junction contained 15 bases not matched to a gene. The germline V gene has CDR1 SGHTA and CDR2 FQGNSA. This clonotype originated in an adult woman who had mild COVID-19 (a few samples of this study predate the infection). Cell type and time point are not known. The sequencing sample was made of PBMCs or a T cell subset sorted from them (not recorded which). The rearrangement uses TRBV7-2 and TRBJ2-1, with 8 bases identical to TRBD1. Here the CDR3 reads CASSFWTGSIMLDEQFF. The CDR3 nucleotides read TGTGCCAGCAGCTTTTGGACAGGGTCAATCATGCTTGATGAGCAGTTCTTC.